Listed below are T cell receptor beta chains from one sample, sequenced in a study of T cell changes during pregnancy in multiple sclerosis. Libraries were prepared by immunoSEQ multiplex PCR; TCRdb keeps only in-frame clonotypes and omits some of them. This sample has fewer than 85,000 clones, with about 95% found just once. The sequences come from peripheral blood, collected in the second trimester of pregnancy. Receptors originate from a female donor with multiple sclerosis, enrolled in a pregnancy study. The CDR3 runs from the conserved cysteine through the conserved F or W. The D gene is left open where the match is weak. Clone size, where shown, is once, few, many, or a class for clones that have expanded.

cdr3_aa	cdr3_nt	clone_size	d_call	j_call	v_call
CASSPVRVFTDTQYF	TGTGCCAGCAGCCCCGTCAGGGTGTTCACAGATACGCAGTATTTT	-	-	TRBJ2-3	TRBV27
CASSPWAGTGGGELFF	TGTGCCAGCAGTCCGTGGGCCGGGACAGGGGGCGGGGAGCTGTTTTTT	-	TRBD1	TRBJ2-2	TRBV27
CATSGGQGKETQYF	TGCGCCACCTCGGGGGGACAGGGTAAAGAGACCCAGTACTTC	once	TRBD1	TRBJ2-5	TRBV5-1
CASRETSGYYEQYF	TGTGCCAGCCGGGAAACTAGCGGATACTACGAGCAGTACTTC	-	TRBD2	TRBJ2-7	TRBV2
CASSQDSGAGGYNEQFF	TGCGCCAGCAGCCAAGATTCGGGAGCGGGAGGGTACAATGAGCAGTTCTTC	-	TRBD2	TRBJ2-1	TRBV4-3
CASRQGQGNTGELFF	TGCGCCAGCAGGCAAGGACAAGGAAACACCGGGGAGCTGTTTTTT	-	-	TRBJ2-2	TRBV5-1
CASSPWTEPVNTEAFF	TGTGCCAGCAGCCCCTGGACAGAGCCCGTGAACACTGAAGCTTTCTTT	-	-	TRBJ1-1	TRBV5-6
CASSLEGTGVNEQYF	TGCGCCAGCAGCTTGGAGGGGACAGGGGTCAACGAGCAGTACTTC	-	TRBD1	TRBJ2-7	TRBV5-1
CASSVKGMDTEAFF	TGTGCCAGCAGCGTTAAGGGGATGGACACTGAAGCTTTCTTT	-	-	TRBJ1-1	TRBV9
CASKSDSSFEKLFF	TGTGCCAGCAAATCAGACAGTTCATTTGAAAAACTGTTTTTT	-	-	TRBJ1-4	TRBV2
CASSVLTGGRFYEQYF	TGTGCCAGCAGCGTCCTTACAGGGGGAAGATTCTACGAGCAGTACTTC	-	TRBD1	TRBJ2-7	TRBV28
CASSYPTGVGTDTQYF	TGTGCCAGCAGTTACCCGACAGGGGTTGGCACAGATACGCAGTATTTT	-	TRBD1	TRBJ2-3	TRBV6-6
CASSIRGSHQETQYF	TGTGCCAGTAGTATAAGAGGGTCACATCAAGAGACCCAGTACTTC	-	-	TRBJ2-5	TRBV19
CASSLGGNTEAFF	TGTGCCAGTAGTCTCGGAGGTAACACTGAAGCTTTCTTT	-	-	TRBJ1-1	TRBV19
CASSLVGSSYNEQFF	TGTGCCAGCAGCTTGGTTGGGAGCTCCTACAATGAGCAGTTCTTC	-	-	TRBJ2-1	TRBV9
CASRAQPGQGVRQPQHF	TGTGCCAGCAGAGCTCAACCGGGACAGGGAGTCCGTCAGCCCCAGCATTTT	once	TRBD1	TRBJ1-5	TRBV2
CASSMGQGNTEAFF	TGTGCCAGTAGTATGGGGCAGGGGAACACTGAAGCTTTCTTT	-	-	TRBJ1-1	TRBV19
CASRPRDTHQETQYF	TGTGCCAGCAGACCTAGGGACACCCACCAAGAGACCCAGTACTTC	-	-	TRBJ2-5	TRBV28
CASSPTRTGVYGYTF	TGTGCCAGCTCACCCACGCGGACAGGCGTCTATGGCTACACCTTC	-	TRBD1	TRBJ1-2	TRBV18
CASRPSGRTDTQYF	TGTGCCAGCAGGCCTAGCGGGAGGACAGATACGCAGTATTTT	once	TRBD2	TRBJ2-3	TRBV6-1
CASSRDYPSSSGELFF	TGTGCCAGTAGTAGGGACTATCCTTCGTCATCCGGGGAGCTGTTTTTT	-	TRBD2	TRBJ2-2	TRBV19
CASSALLAGNTGELFF	TGCGCCAGCAGCGCCTTACTAGCGGGTAACACCGGGGAGCTGTTTTTT	-	TRBD2	TRBJ2-2	TRBV5-1
CASSPGTRRSLGSYEQYF	TGTGCCAGCAGCCCCGGGACACGGCGGTCGCTCGGCTCCTACGAGCAGTACTTC	-	-	TRBJ2-7	TRBV5-6
CASSRGLAAYNEQFF	TGTGCCAGCAGCCGGGGACTAGCGGCCTACAATGAGCAGTTCTTC	-	TRBD2	TRBJ2-1	TRBV6-5
CASSLVEQGEAFF	TGCGCCAGCAGCTTGGTCGAACAGGGTGAAGCTTTCTTT	-	-	TRBJ1-1	TRBV5-1
CASSQGQNYGYTF	TGCGCCAGCAGCCAGGGACAGAACTATGGCTACACCTTC	-	TRBD1	TRBJ1-2	TRBV5-1
CASSLSGLAGVEQFF	TGTGCCAGCAGCTTATCAGGACTAGCGGGAGTTGAGCAGTTCTTC	-	TRBD2	TRBJ2-1	TRBV7-6
CSTIAGNEQFF	TGCAGCACAATAGCGGGCAATGAGCAGTTCTTC	-	TRBD2	TRBJ2-1	TRBV29-1
CASSPSAGTGGRRTEAFF	TGCGCCAGCAGCCCTTCGGCCGGGACAGGGGGCCGTAGGACTGAAGCTTTCTTT	-	TRBD1	TRBJ1-1	TRBV4-1
CASSRTSTDTQYF	TGTGCCAGCTCCAGGACTAGCACAGATACGCAGTATTTT	once	-	TRBJ2-3	TRBV6-4
CASKLGGESQPQHF	TGTGCCAGCAAGTTAGGGGGGGAAAGTCAGCCCCAGCATTTT	-	-	TRBJ1-5	TRBV6-5
CASRDYTGNIQYF	TGTGCCAGTAGGGATTATACGGGAAACATTCAGTACTTC	-	-	TRBJ2-4	TRBV19
CASSKLARDTQYF	TGTGCCAGTAGCAAACTAGCGAGAGATACGCAGTATTTT	-	TRBD2	TRBJ2-3	TRBV19
CASSLGGGTEAFF	TGCGCCAGCAGCTTGGGAGGGGGCACTGAAGCTTTCTTT	-	-	TRBJ1-1	TRBV5-1
CASSGGAITGETQYF	TGTGCCAGCAGCGGCGGGGCTATAACGGGAGAGACCCAGTACTTC	once	-	TRBJ2-5	TRBV9